This TCR beta chain was recovered during a study of blood T cell repertoires in COVID-19. The study recruited people aged roughly 18 to 95 years across about two dozen US areas. The authors' processing: For nucleated cells, counts were estimated from reference gene primer amplification. Here immunoSEQ multiplex PCR was the method, and the copy in TCRdb shows in-frame clones only, minus some. V, J and clone size are those of that table, while D and trimming were read from the DNA. Found here are about 240,000 clones, approximately 86% of them singletons; the top ten hold about 3.5%. The germline gives CDR1 LNHDA, CDR2 SQIVND (reference sequence). V was pared by 4 bases and J by 3 bases, with 11 bases of the junction left unmatched. CDR3 length equals 16 residues.

This sequence originates from a woman aged 35 to 49 with acute COVID-19. The V and J genes are TRBV19 and TRBJ2-7, with 8 bases identical to TRBD2. The sequencing input was PBMCs or T cells enriched from blood (not recorded which). The CDR3 sequence: CASSREGGLGGYEQYF. The CDR3 DNA sequence: TGTGCCAGTAGTAGAGAGGGGGGACTAGGGGGCTACGAGCAGTACTTC.